This TCR beta chain was documented in a study of T cells expressing NK-cell markers. CDR1 and CDR2 (germline): MNHNS, SASEGT. The CDR3 loop spans 14 amino acids. TCRdb re-called the 5' RACE reads, yielding one record per CDR3 amino acid sequence without DNA. The table for this sample gives hundreds of thousands of distinct CDR3 sequences. The sequencing sample was made of blood T cells: a sorted CD56 or NKG2C T cell subset, CD4+ or CD8+ T cells, or bulk PBMC T cells (not recorded which). The chain combines TRBV6-1 with TRBJ2-3; TCRdb's D call of TRBD1 is untestable without DNA. The TCR originated in a woman between 18 and 70 years old in good health. The CDR3 loop is CASSAGREADTQYF.